Below, one T cell receptor beta chain is given with its context. The data stem from a study of blood T cells in healthy people across ages. The germline V gene has CDR1 GTSNPN and CDR2 SVGIG (reference sequence). The junction had 13 bases not matched to a gene; V was cut back by 1 base and J by 0 bases. The CDR3 has 20 residues. PCR was performed a second time for roughly 6 to 12 cycles using a sample-barcoded 5' primer and a J-beta primer mix. TCRdb independently ran MiXCR on the 5' RACE reads; one entry per CDR3 protein. Of about 1.7 million distinct CDR3 sequences listed, under 30% are singletons. The sequencing input was blood. The chain links TRBV30 to TRBJ2-1; 12 nucleotides agree with TRBD2. The receptor was derived from a woman aged 25 to 39 in good health. The CDR3 DNA reads TGTGCCTGGAGTGGAGGGCTTCTAGCGGGAGGGTATAGCTCCTACAATGAGCAGTTCTTC. This codes for CAWSGGLLAGGYSSYNEQFF.